The source of this T cell receptor beta chain is a study of blood T cell repertoires in COVID-19. Overall study: Whether acute or convalescent, the COVID-19 samples came from the United States, Italy and Spain. T cells, B-cell-depleted T cells, or PBMCs supplied cDNA or gDNA.

Methods used by the authors: Estimation of nucleated cell counts relied on the amplification of reference gene primers. Generated by immunoSEQ multiplex PCR, the TCRdb table keeps only in-frame clones and is missing some. V, J and clone size derive from that table, while D and trimming were established from the DNA sequence. Altogether a few hundred thousand clones are present, around 80% being singletons, with the ten largest covering about 7%. With V trimmed by 6 bases and J by 8 bases, 6 bases remained unmatched. The CDR3 extends over 13 amino acids. Participant-reported clinical history was the basis for cohort assignment.

Source material: PBMCs or T cells enriched from blood (not recorded which). The V and J genes are TRBV12-3 or TRBV12-4 and TRBJ2-1; TRBD2 matches at 8 bases. The origin of this receptor is a woman aged 35 to 49 with acute COVID-19. The CDR3 DNA reads TGTGCCAGCAGGGAGGGACTAGTTGATGAGCAGTTCTTC. Translating gives CASREGLVDEQFF.